This T cell receptor (beta chain) is from a study of T cell clones after liver transplantation. Study-wide background: Draws occurred before transplant, before withdrawal, and after complete or failed withdrawal. General observations from the study: Rather than being deleted, graft donor-reactive T cells may have moved into the graft.

The data were produced by immunoSEQ multiplex PCR, yet TCRdb's version contains in-frame clones alone and is incomplete. The profile shows 95,000 to 130,000 clones, 90% of them singletons. Worth noting for this clone: Its antigen remains unidentified.

Trimming removed 1 base from V and 0 bases from J, with 7 bases in between. Germline V gene data show CDR1 as SGHTA and CDR2 as FQGNSA. The CDR3 contains 15 residues. This clonotype was obtained from a human patient who received a liver transplant. Some T cells may arise from the graft donor. The rearrangement joins TRBV7-2 to TRBJ1-3; possibly TRBD1 for D (5 bases). The specimen was CD4+ T cells from blood, collected 12 months after liver transplant. CDR3 protein: CASSLGGNSGNTIYF. CDR3 DNA: TGTGCCAGCAGCTTAGGGGGCAACTCTGGAAACACCATATATTTT.